This T cell receptor beta chain is drawn from a study of blood T cell repertoires in COVID-19. About the research overall: Sources were T cells, B-cell-depleted T cells, or PBMCs; the material itself was cDNA or gDNA.

The length of the CDR3 is 16 residues. In germline, CDR1 is LGHNT, CDR2 FRNRAP. V lost 0 bases, J lost 5 bases, and 9 bases stayed unmatched. Source study methods: By means of reference gene primer amplification, nucleated cell counts were estimated. TCRdb's table, derived via immunoSEQ multiplex PCR, lists solely in-frame clones and lacks some. V and J calls and clone size follow that table, whereas D and trimming were derived from the DNA. The repertoire holds roughly 85,000 clones, with more than 80% as singletons. Source material: peripheral blood. V and J are TRBV12-5 and TRBJ1-2, with 7 bases fitting TRBD1. This sequence was found in a man over 45 with active or convalescent COVID-19. This CDR3 reads CASGLVPGDRSYGYTF. Written as DNA, the CDR3 is TGTGCTAGTGGTTTGGTACCCGGGGACAGATCTTATGGCTACACCTTC.